This TCR beta chain was obtained from a study of blood T cell repertoires in COVID-19. Data came from immunoSEQ multiplex PCR; TCRdb stores just in-frame clones and leaves some out. The profile shows 210,000 or so clones, 75% to 85% of them singletons. Patients in Seattle were enrolled during active infection, then followed longitudinally. The CDR3 runs 13 residues. Germline lookup yields CDR1 SGHNT and CDR2 YENEEA. The germline V and J ends were trimmed by 1 base and 7 bases, with 7 bases remaining between them. The sequence was collected from a middle-aged man with COVID-19, enrolled during active disease. The rearrangement links TRBV11-3 to TRBJ2-2; D is ambiguous. What was sequenced was peripheral blood. Here the CDR3 reads CASSLATRGELFF. For the CDR3, the DNA is TGTGCCAGCAGCTTAGCGACACGCGGGGAGCTGTTTTTT. The full variable domain, completed using reference TRBV11-3 and TRBJ2-2, is EAGVVQSPRYKIIEKKQPVAFWCNPISGHNTLYWYLQNLGQGPELLIRYENEEAVDDSQLPKDRFSAERLKGVDSTLKIQPAELGDSAVYLCASSLATRGELFFGEGSRLTVL.